The sequence of this TCR beta chain was determined in a study of OX40 agonist ivuxolimab in advanced cancers. Overall study context: Aged roughly 23 to 80 with a mean of around 60 years, they were roughly 83% male.

Turning to this clone: The target antigen is unknown.

Sequencing used immunoSEQ multiplex PCR; TCRdb keeps in-frame clones, though not all of them. Among tens of thousands of clones listed, 79% were seen once. V trimming: 2 bases; J trimming: 1 base; junction bases outside the gene matches: 0. CDR3 size: 13 residues. Per the germline V gene, CDR1 is SQVTM and CDR2 is ANQGSEA. The study's findings and limits: Normalized T-cell clonal expansion was also low in some nonresponders.

The sample in question was CD4+ or CD8+ T cells sorted from blood, obtained in a trial of the OX40 agonist ivuxolimab. This receptor was identified in an adult with an advanced solid tumor such as melanoma, head and neck, liver or kidney cancer. The V call is TRBV29-1, the J call TRBJ2-7; TRBD2 matches at 9 bases. The CDR3 DNA reads as TGCAGCGTTGAAACTAGCGGGTCCTACGAGCAGTACTTC. Its translation: CSVETSGSYEQYF.